The rows below give T cell receptor beta chains drawn from one sample of a study of blood T cell repertoires in COVID-19. Produced via immunoSEQ multiplex PCR; TCRdb's table is partial and in-frame only. The sample records about 130,000 clones, roughly four fifths being singletons. Sequencing was carried out using peripheral blood. These receptors all come from a man between 60 and 70 years old with acute or convalescent COVID-19. The CDR3 runs from the conserved cysteine through the conserved F or W. The order of the fields is clone size, D gene, V gene, J gene, CDR3 DNA, CDR3 protein. The D gene is left open where the match is weak. The size entry is marked missing in some rows and otherwise reads once, few, many or a size class.

clone_size: many
d_call: TRBD1
v_call: TRBV6-4
j_call: TRBJ1-5
cdr3_nt: TGTGCCAGCAGTGACGGGACAGGCGGACAGCCCCAGCATTTT
cdr3_aa: CASSDGTGGQPQHF

clone_size: few
d_call: TRBD2
v_call: TRBV3-1/TRBV3-2
j_call: TRBJ2-1
cdr3_nt: TGTGCCAGCAGCCAGGGATCGACTAGCGGGGGGGTCCAAGGGCAGTTCTTC
cdr3_aa: CASSQGSTSGGVQGQFF

clone_size: few
d_call: .
v_call: TRBV29-1
j_call: TRBJ1-2
cdr3_nt: TGCAGCGTTGATCTTTTGATGGGACAAGAGGGAATTGGCTACACCTTC
cdr3_aa: CSVDLLMGQEGIGYTF

clone_size: .
d_call: .
v_call: TRBV24-1
j_call: TRBJ2-1
cdr3_nt: TGTGCCACCAGTGATTATCGCAATGAGCAGTTCTTC
cdr3_aa: CATSDYRNEQFF

clone_size: many
d_call: TRBD1
v_call: TRBV3-1/TRBV3-2
j_call: TRBJ2-7
cdr3_nt: TGTGCCAGCAGCCAATACTCCGGGACAGGGTACTACGAGCAGTACTTC
cdr3_aa: CASSQYSGTGYYEQYF

clone_size: .
d_call: TRBD1
v_call: TRBV4-1
j_call: TRBJ1-5
cdr3_nt: TGCGCCAGCAGCCAAAGACAGGGTTCGCAGCCCCAGCATTTT
cdr3_aa: CASSQRQGSQPQHF

clone_size: .
d_call: TRBD1
v_call: TRBV18
j_call: TRBJ1-1
cdr3_nt: TGTGCCAGCTCACCAGTACAGGGGGAAGCTTTCTTT
cdr3_aa: CASSPVQGEAFF

clone_size: once
d_call: .
v_call: TRBV6-4
j_call: TRBJ2-2
cdr3_nt: TGTGCCAGCAGTGCCAGGGACACCGGGGAGCTGTTTTTT
cdr3_aa: CASSARDTGELFF

clone_size: few
d_call: TRBD1
v_call: TRBV20-1
j_call: TRBJ2-1
cdr3_nt: TGCAGTGCTAGTGACCCGGGACAGGGGGCCCCCAATGAGCAGTTCTTC
cdr3_aa: CSASDPGQGAPNEQFF

clone_size: once
d_call: TRBD1
v_call: TRBV19
j_call: TRBJ1-5
cdr3_nt: TGTGCCAGTAGTACCCACGGGACAGGGGGCGCGGGTCAGCCCCAGCATTTT
cdr3_aa: CASSTHGTGGAGQPQHF

clone_size: .
d_call: TRBD2
v_call: TRBV5-1
j_call: TRBJ2-1
cdr3_nt: TGCGCCAGCAGCTTCAGTAGCGGGAGTCGGGTCAATGAGCAGTTCTTC
cdr3_aa: CASSFSSGSRVNEQFF

clone_size: .
d_call: .
v_call: TRBV6-5
j_call: TRBJ2-3
cdr3_nt: TGTGCCGGTAAGAGGGGGACCGCGGATACGCAGTATTTT
cdr3_aa: CAGKRGTADTQYF